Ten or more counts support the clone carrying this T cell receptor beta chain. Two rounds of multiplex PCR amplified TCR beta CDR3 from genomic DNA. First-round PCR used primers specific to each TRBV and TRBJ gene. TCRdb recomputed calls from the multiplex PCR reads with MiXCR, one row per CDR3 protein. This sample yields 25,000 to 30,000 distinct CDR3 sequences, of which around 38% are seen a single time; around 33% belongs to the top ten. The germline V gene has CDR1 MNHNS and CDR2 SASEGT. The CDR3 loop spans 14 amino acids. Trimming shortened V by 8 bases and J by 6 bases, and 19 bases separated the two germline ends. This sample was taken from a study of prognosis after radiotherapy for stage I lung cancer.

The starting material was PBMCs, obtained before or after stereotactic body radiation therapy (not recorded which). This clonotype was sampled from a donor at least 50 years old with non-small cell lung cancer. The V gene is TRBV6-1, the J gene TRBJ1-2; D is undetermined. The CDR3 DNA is TGTGCCAGCCGAATCGCCGGCATTGAGGATGGCTACACCTTC. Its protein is CASRIAGIEDGYTF.